What follows are 27 T cell receptor beta chains derived from one specimen sequenced in a study of blood T cell repertoires in COVID-19. Clones were sequenced by immunoSEQ multiplex PCR, and TCRdb holds only the in-frame ones, with some missing. Among roughly 120,000 clones listed, nearly 90% were seen once. The sequencing input was peripheral blood. These receptors all stem from a human donor in a cohort sampled during active COVID-19.

DNA for the CDR3: TGTGCCAGCTCACCGGACAGGGTCCACGAGCAGTACTTC. The encoded protein is CASSPDRVHEQYF. The chain employs TRBV18 and TRBJ2-7; 8 bases are a match to TRBD1. Losses at the gene ends were 3 bases for V and 5 bases for J; bases not matched to a gene: 3. The CDR3 consists of 13 residues. Looked up from germline, CDR1 is KGHSH and CDR2 is LQKENI.

The rearrangement uses TRBV7-2 and TRBJ1-1; D gene ambiguous. CDR3 length: 11 residues. From germline, CDR1 is SGHTA and CDR2 FQGNSA. Between the trimmed V and J ends, which lost 2 bases and 6 bases, there was a span of 4 bases. The CDR3: CASSLRAEAFF. The CDR3 DNA reads as TGTGCCAGCAGCTTACGCGCTGAAGCTTTCTTT.

This clone was observed a single time. The chain joins TRBV4-1 to TRBJ2-7; 7 nucleotides line up with TRBD1. Germline V gene lookup returns CDR1 MGHRA and CDR2 YSYEKL. This CDR3 comprises 16 residues. Unmatched junction bases numbered 5, after V lost 0 bases and J lost 0 bases. DNA for the CDR3: TGCGCCAGCAGCCAAGACCGGACAGGTCTCTCCTACGAGCAGTACTTC. Its translation is CASSQDRTGLSYEQYF.

V usage is TRBV10-3 and J usage is TRBJ1-1; D might be TRBD1 (6 bases). This CDR3 is built from 12 residues. The germline CDR1 and CDR2 sequences are ENHRY and SYGVKD. V lost 4 bases to trimming and J lost 7 bases, with 10 bases between them. The CDR3 protein is CAISADRNEAFF. CDR3 nucleotides: TGTGCCATCAGTGCCGACAGGAATGAAGCTTTCTTT.

The chain uses TRBV27 and TRBJ2-7; 9 nucleotides align to TRBD1. V shed 3 bases and J 4 bases; nucleotides not matched to a gene: 7. Looked up from germline, CDR1 is MNHEY and CDR2 is SMNVEV (reference sequence). The length of the CDR3 is 15 residues. CDR3 region: CASSLGTGTFYEQYF. CDR3 in DNA: TGTGCCAGCAGTTTGGGGACAGGGACATTTTACGAGCAGTACTTC.

This chain joins TRBV28 and TRBJ2-7; TRBD1 matches at 9 bases. Germline CDR1 is MDHEN and CDR2 is SYDVKM. The trim removed 6 bases at V and 4 bases at J, leaving 7 bases unmatched. The CDR3 loop spans 14 amino acids. The CDR3 nucleotides read TGTGCCAGCAGCGCCCCGGGACAGGGTTACGAGCAGTACTTC. Its protein is CASSAPGQGYEQYF.

V gene TRBV7-2 combines with J gene TRBJ1-1; perhaps TRBD1 as D (6 bases). The V end lost 3 bases, the J end lost 4 bases, and 12 bases lay between the germline ends. CDR1 is SGHTA, CDR2 FQGNSA, per germline. CDR3 length: 14 amino acids. CDR3 protein: CASSLGASSTEAFF. CDR3 DNA sequence: TGTGCCAGCAGCTTGGGGGCCTCCAGCACTGAAGCTTTCTTT.

In this sample, this clone turned up a few times. The V and J genes are TRBV11-1 and TRBJ1-5, with D maybe TRBD1 (5 bases). This CDR3 has 15 amino acids. Germline V gene sequence: CDR1 SGHAT, CDR2 FQDESV (reference sequence). V was shortened by 5 bases and J by 6 bases, with 17 bases between the two germline ends. CDR3 bases: TGTGCCAGCAGCCCCCGCCCCGGGGGGACTCAGCCCCAGCATTTT. It encodes CASSPRPGGTQPQHF.

This chain links TRBV6-5 with TRBJ1-2; no reliable D call. The V and J ends lost 8 bases and 7 bases respectively, with 17 bases between them. CDR1 is MNHEY and CDR2 is SVGAGI in the germline V gene. The CDR3 runs to 13 residues. The CDR3: CASRDSLGGGYTF. CDR3 DNA: TGTGCCAGCCGAGACTCTTTAGGAGGTGGCTACACCTTC.

The V gene is TRBV12-5, the J gene TRBJ2-1, with 7 bases matching TRBD2. The junction had 3 bases not matched to a gene; V was cut back by 1 base and J by 3 bases. Germline loops: CDR1 LGHNT, CDR2 FRNRAP. The CDR3 totals 15 residues. This CDR3 reads CASGLGSGYYNEQFF. Written as DNA, the CDR3 is TGTGCTAGTGGTTTGGGTAGCGGGTACTACAATGAGCAGTTCTTC. The whole variable domain, filled in from reference TRBV12-5 and TRBJ2-1, reads DARVTQTPRHKVTEMGQEVTMRCQPILGHNTVFWYRQTMMQGLELLAYFRNRAPLDDSGMPKDRFSAEMPDATLATLKIQPSEPRDSAVYFCASGLGSGYYNEQFFGPGTRLTVL.

The chain combines TRBV3-1 (or the pseudogene TRBV3-2) with TRBJ2-7; D is unresolved. The V end was cut by 4 bases, the J end by 0 bases, with 7 bases between. The CDR3 loop spans 13 amino acids. CDR1 and CDR2 (germline): LGHDT, YNNKEL (reference sequence). Here the CDR3 DNA reads TGTGCCAGCAGCCGCTTGAGCTCCTACGAGCAGTACTTC. This codes for CASSRLSSYEQYF.

This chain joins TRBV6-5 and TRBJ2-7, with TRBD1 identical over 8 bases. Trimming cost V 6 bases and J 3 bases; bases outside gene matches: 7. The CDR3 has 14 residues. Germline CDR1 MNHEY, CDR2 SVGAGI. The CDR3 sequence: CASSQDRDSYEQYF. The CDR3 DNA is TGTGCCAGCAGCCAGGACAGGGATAGCTACGAGCAGTACTTC.

This sequence joins TRBV5-1 and TRBJ2-7; D may be TRBD1 (6 bases). The CDR3 spans 14 residues. The germline gives CDR1 SGHRS, CDR2 YFSETQ. V lost 0 bases and J lost 6, with 13 bases in between. CDR3: CASSLGQGTSEQYF. DNA for the CDR3: TGCGCCAGCAGCTTGGGTCAGGGGACGTCCGAGCAGTACTTC.

This clone was found once. The chain joins TRBV11-2 to TRBJ1-1; weak D call: TRBD1 (6 bases). The germline V gene encodes CDR1 SGHAT and CDR2 FQNNGV. The V end lost 7 bases, the J end lost 1 base, and 13 bases lay between the germline ends. The CDR3 totals 14 residues. The CDR3 region is CASTPPTGNTEAFF. CDR3 sequence (DNA): TGTGCCAGCACACCTCCGACAGGGAACACTGAAGCTTTCTTT.

The V and J genes are TRBV30 and TRBJ1-4; TRBD1 is a possible D gene (5 bases). CDR1 and CDR2 (germline): GTSNPN, SVGIG (reference sequence). V shed 3 bases and J shed 9 bases, with 20 bases lying between them. The CDR3 has 15 amino acids. The CDR3 DNA is TGTGCCTGGAGCCCCTCGGTGGGACTAGGGAAAAAACTGTTTTTT. This codes for CAWSPSVGLGKKLFF.

This chain uses TRBV29-1 with TRBJ1-2; tentative D call: TRBD1 (5 bases). The germline gives CDR1 SQVTM, CDR2 ANQGSEA. V lost 3 bases and J lost 8, with 13 bases in between. CDR3 length: 12 amino acids. The DNA of the CDR3 is TGCAGCGTTGAGTCAGGGTCCCGGGGCTACACCTTC. Residues: CSVESGSRGYTF. The whole variable domain, filled in from reference TRBV29-1 and TRBJ1-2, reads SAVISQKPSRDICQRGTSLTIQCQVDSQVTMMFWYRQQPGQSLTLIATANQGSEATYESGFVIDKFPISRPNLTFSTLTVSNMSPEDSSIYLCSVESGSRGYTFGSGTRLTVV.

The chain has TRBV6-6 and TRBJ2-3; 10 bases match TRBD2. CDR1 and CDR2 from the germline V gene are MNHNY and SVGAGI (reference sequence). The CDR3 consists of 17 residues. Trimming cost V 5 bases and J 0 bases; bases outside gene matches: 8. CDR3 DNA: TGTGCCAGCAGTCGGCCAGGACTAGCGGAGAGCACAGATACGCAGTATTTT. Its translation is CASSRPGLAESTDTQYF.

This chain uses TRBV2 with TRBJ2-7, with D possibly being TRBD1 (6 bases). The CDR3 consists of 14 residues. The ends were cut back, 8 bases at V and 1 base at J, with 15 bases in the middle. Germline V lookup: CDR1 SNHLY, CDR2 FYNNEI. DNA of the CDR3: TGTGCCAGCGTCCGGACAGCTACATCCTACGAGCAGTACTTC. It is translated as CASVRTATSYEQYF.

This chain links TRBV5-8 with TRBJ1-2, with D maybe TRBD1 (5 bases). Germline V lookup: CDR1 SGHTS, CDR2 YDEGEE. CDR3 length: 15 amino acids. V was shortened by 2 bases and J by 4 bases, with 15 bases between the two germline ends. CDR3 residues: CASSLSSRVGYGYTF. CDR3 nucleotides: TGTGCCAGCAGCTTAAGCAGCAGGGTAGGCTATGGCTACACCTTC.

The chain joins TRBV7-9 to TRBJ1-2; D is perhaps TRBD1 (5 bases). V dropped 5 bases and J dropped 0 bases, with 19 bases sitting between them. Germline V gene data show CDR1 as SEHNR and CDR2 as FQNEAQ (reference sequence). This CDR3 is built from 17 residues. The CDR3 DNA follows: TGTGCCAGCAGCGGCAGGGAAGGAGACGATCCTAACTATGGCTACACCTTC. Amino acid sequence: CASSGREGDDPNYGYTF.

V gene TRBV6-5 combines with J gene TRBJ2-2, with TRBD1 identical over 9 bases. Germline CDR1 MNHEY, CDR2 SVGAGI. The CDR3 contains 15 residues. The ends lost 7 bases at V and 2 bases at J; junction bases unmatched: 5. The DNA of the CDR3 is TGTGCCAGCATCCCGGGACAGGGAAACACCGGGGAGCTGTTTTTT. The encoded protein is CASIPGQGNTGELFF.

The V and J genes are TRBV15 and TRBJ2-1; D might be TRBD2 (6 bases). CDR1 is LNHNV, CDR2 YYDKDF, per germline (reference sequence). The CDR3 consists of 15 residues. The V end was cut by 6 bases, the J end by 3 bases, with 15 bases between. The CDR3 bases are TGTGCCACCAGTAGGACCGGGACTCACTACAATGAGCAGTTCTTC. Protein: CATSRTGTHYNEQFF.

The V call is TRBV28, the J call TRBJ2-1; TRBD2 matches 9 bases. The length of the CDR3 is 15 residues. The V segment lost 6 bases and the J segment 4 bases; nucleotides outside the gene matches: 7. Germline V gives CDR1 MDHEN, CDR2 SYDVKM. CDR3 sequence (DNA): TGTGCCAGCAGCTTACTAGCGGGCGTATACAATGAGCAGTTCTTC. Translated: CASSLLAGVYNEQFF. The full variable domain, rest sourced from reference TRBV28 and TRBJ2-1, is DVKVTQSSRYLVKRTGEKVFLECVQDMDHENMFWYRQDPGLGLRLIYFSYDVKMKEKGDIPEGYSVSREKKERFSLILESASTNQTSMYLCASSLLAGVYNEQFFGPGTRLTVL.

This clone has only one observation. The chain combines TRBV15 with TRBJ2-1, with D possibly matching TRBD2 (6 bases). Trimming took off 0 bases at V and 4 bases at J, with 16 bases between the two ends. Germline CDR1 reads LNHNV; CDR2 reads YYDKDF (reference sequence). This CDR3 has 17 residues. The CDR3 is CATSRDRDSTRYNEQFF. The DNA for the CDR3 is TGTGCCACCAGCAGAGACAGGGACTCCACCAGGTACAATGAGCAGTTCTTC. Using reference TRBV15 and TRBJ2-1 for the parts outside the CDR3, the full variable domain is DAMVIQNPRYQVTQFGKPVTLSCSQTLNHNVMYWYQQKSSQAPKLLFHYYDKDFNNEADTPDNFQSRRPNTSFCFLDIRSPGLGDTAMYLCATSRDRDSTRYNEQFFGPGTRLTVL.

Only one count was recorded for this clone. V and J are TRBV14 and TRBJ2-3; the match to TRBD2 covers 7 bases. With 8 bases clipped from V and 0 bases from J, the junction kept 5 bases outside the gene matches. The germline V gene has CDR1 SGHDN and CDR2 FVKESK. This CDR3 spans 14 amino acids. The CDR3 DNA is TGTGCCAGCTGCGGGAGCGTGAGCACAGATACGCAGTATTTT. Translation gives CASCGSVSTDTQYF.

This clone showed up just a few times. J is TRBJ2-1 and V is TRBV7-3, with 9 nucleotides matching TRBD2. V was pared by 5 bases and J by 3 bases, with 5 bases of the junction left unmatched. This CDR3 is 15 amino acids long. Germline-derived CDR1 and CDR2 are SGHTA and FQGTGA. The CDR3 nucleotides are TGTGCCAGCAGCGATAGCGGGAGAAGCTACAATGAGCAGTTCTTC. Its translation: CASSDSGRSYNEQFF.

The rearrangement uses TRBV19 and TRBJ2-7; D is ambiguous. The germline CDR1 and CDR2 sequences are LNHDA and SQIVND (reference sequence). V lost 5 bases, J lost 7 bases, and 15 bases lay in between. CDR3 length: 13 residues. CDR3 sequence: CASSGRLHLEQYF. The CDR3 region has the DNA TGTGCCAGTAGTGGGCGCCTGCATTTGGAGCAGTACTTC.